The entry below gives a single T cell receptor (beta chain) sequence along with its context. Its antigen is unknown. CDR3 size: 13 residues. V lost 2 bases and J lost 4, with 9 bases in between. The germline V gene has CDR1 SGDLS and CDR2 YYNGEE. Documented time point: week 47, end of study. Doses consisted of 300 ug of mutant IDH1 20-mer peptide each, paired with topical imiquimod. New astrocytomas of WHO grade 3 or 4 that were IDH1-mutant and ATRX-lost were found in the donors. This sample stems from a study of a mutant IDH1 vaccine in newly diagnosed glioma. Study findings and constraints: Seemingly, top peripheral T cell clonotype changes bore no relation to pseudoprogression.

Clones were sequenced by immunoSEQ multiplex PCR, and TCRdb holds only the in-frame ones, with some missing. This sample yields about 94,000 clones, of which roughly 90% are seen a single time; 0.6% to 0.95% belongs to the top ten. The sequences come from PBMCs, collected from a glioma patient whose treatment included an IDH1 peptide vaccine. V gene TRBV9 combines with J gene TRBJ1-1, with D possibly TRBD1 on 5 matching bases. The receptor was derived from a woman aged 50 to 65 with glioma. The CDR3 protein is CASSVGQGTEAFF. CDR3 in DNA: TGTGCCAGCAGCGTCGGCCAGGGCACTGAAGCTTTCTTT.